This T cell receptor beta chain was documented in a study of blood T cell repertoires in COVID-19. About the research overall: The United States, Italy and Spain were the sources of the acute and convalescent COVID-19 samples.

In the original workflow: Quantification of nucleated cells was approximated via reference gene primer amplification. TCRdb keeps only in-frame clones here, not all; method: immunoSEQ multiplex PCR. The DNA was the basis for D and trimming; V, J and clone size are from that table. The sample holds about 100,000 clones, 80% to 95% seen once. Germline CDR1 SNHLY, CDR2 FYNNEI. The CDR3 loop spans 15 amino acids. V lost 5 bases, J lost 2 bases, and 8 bases stayed unmatched. Sequencing was carried out using peripheral blood. The clonotype originates from an older man with acute or convalescent COVID-19. The rearrangement uses TRBV2 and TRBJ2-5, with TRBD1 matching 7 bases. The CDR3 is CASSFIQGDQETQYF. In nucleotides, the CDR3 is TGTGCCAGCAGTTTCATCCAGGGGGATCAAGAGACCCAGTACTTC.